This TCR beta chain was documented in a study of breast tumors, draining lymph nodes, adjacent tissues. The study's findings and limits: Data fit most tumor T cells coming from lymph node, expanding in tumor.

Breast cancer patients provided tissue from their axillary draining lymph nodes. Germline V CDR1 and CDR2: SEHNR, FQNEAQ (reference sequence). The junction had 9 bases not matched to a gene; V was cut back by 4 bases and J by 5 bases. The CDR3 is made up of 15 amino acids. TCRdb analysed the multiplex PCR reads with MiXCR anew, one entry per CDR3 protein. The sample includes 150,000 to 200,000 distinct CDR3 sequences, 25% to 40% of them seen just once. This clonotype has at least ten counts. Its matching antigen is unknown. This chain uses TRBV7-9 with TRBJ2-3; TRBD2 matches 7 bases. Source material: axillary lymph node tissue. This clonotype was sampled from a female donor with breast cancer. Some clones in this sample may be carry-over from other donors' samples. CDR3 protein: CASSSPASGKDTQYF. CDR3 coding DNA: TGTGCCAGCAGCTCCCCGGCTAGCGGTAAAGATACGCAGTATTTT.